The entry below describes one T cell receptor beta chain. V gave up 1 base and J gave up 9 bases; unmatched junction bases: 6. This CDR3 is 15 amino acids long. Germline V gives CDR1 MNHEY, CDR2 SMNVEV (reference sequence). The repertoire was sequenced with immunoSEQ multiplex PCR; TCRdb's copy has only in-frame clones and lacks some. The sample gives fewer than 80,000 clones, approximately 78% of which show up once; 14% is in the top ten. This entry comes from a study of blood T cell repertoires in COVID-19. Study-wide background: T cells, B-cell-depleted T cells, or PBMCs provided the cDNA or gDNA that served as material.

The rearrangement joins TRBV27 to TRBJ1-6, with 7 positions matching TRBD1. The TCR sequence derives from a man between 60 and 75 years old with COVID-19, enrolled during active disease. Specimen: peripheral blood. CDR3 in DNA: TGTGCCAGCAGTTTATGGGCAGGGGGTGGTTCACCCCTCCACTTT. Residues: CASSLWAGGGSPLHF.